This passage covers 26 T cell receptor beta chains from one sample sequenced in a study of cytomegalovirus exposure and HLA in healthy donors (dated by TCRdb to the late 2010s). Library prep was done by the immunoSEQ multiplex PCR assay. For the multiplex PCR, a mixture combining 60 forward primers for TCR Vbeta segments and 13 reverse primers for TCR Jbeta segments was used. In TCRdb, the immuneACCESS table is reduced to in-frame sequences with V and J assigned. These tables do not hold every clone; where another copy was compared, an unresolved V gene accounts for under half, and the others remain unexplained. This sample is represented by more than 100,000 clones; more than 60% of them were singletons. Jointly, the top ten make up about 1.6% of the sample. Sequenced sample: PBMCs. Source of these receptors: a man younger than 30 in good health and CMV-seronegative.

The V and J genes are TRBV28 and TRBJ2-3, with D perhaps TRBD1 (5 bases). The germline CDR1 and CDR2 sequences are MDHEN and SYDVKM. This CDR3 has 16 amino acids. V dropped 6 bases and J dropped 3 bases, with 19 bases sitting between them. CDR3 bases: TGTGCCAGCAGGACCCTCCAGGGATGGGGAACAGATACGCAGTATTTT. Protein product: CASRTLQGWGTDTQYF.

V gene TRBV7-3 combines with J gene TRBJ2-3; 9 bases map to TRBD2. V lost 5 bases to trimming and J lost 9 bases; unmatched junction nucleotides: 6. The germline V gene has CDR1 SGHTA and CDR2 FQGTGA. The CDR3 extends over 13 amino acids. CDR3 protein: CASSLPGTSTQYF. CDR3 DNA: TGTGCCAGCAGCCTACCGGGGACTAGCACGCAGTATTTT.

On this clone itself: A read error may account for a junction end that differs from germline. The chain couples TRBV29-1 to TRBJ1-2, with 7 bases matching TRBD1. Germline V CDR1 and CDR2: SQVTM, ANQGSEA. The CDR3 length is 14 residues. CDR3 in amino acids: CSDSAGGRSYGYPF. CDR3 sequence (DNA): TGCAGCGATTCAGCAGGGGGACGGAGCTATGGCTACCCCTTC.

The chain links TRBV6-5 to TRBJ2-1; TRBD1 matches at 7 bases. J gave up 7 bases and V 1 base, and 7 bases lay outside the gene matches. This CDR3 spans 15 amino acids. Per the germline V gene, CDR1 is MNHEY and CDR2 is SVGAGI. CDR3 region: CASSYWDSGKNEQFF. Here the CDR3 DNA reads TGTGCCAGCAGTTACTGGGACAGTGGTAAGAATGAGCAGTTCTTC.

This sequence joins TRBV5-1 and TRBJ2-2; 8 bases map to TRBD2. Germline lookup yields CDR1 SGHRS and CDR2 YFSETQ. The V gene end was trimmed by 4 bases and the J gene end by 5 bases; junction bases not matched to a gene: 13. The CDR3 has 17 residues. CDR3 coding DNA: TGCGCCAGCAGCCTCCGTCAAAGCGGGAGTGTTACCGGGGAGCTGTTTTTT. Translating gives CASSLRQSGSVTGELFF. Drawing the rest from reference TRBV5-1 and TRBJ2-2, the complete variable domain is KAGVTQTPRYLIKTRGQQVTLSCSPISGHRSVSWYQQTPGQGLQFLFEYFSETQRNKGNFPGRFSGRQFSNSRSEMNVSTLELGDSALYLCASSLRQSGSVTGELFFGEGSRLTVL.

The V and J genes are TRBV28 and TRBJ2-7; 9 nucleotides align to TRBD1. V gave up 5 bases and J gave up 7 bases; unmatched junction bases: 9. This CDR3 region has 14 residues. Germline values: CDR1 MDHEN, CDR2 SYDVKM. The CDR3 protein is CASSLPDRGREQYF. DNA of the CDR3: TGTGCCAGCAGTCTACCTGACAGGGGGAGGGAGCAGTACTTC.

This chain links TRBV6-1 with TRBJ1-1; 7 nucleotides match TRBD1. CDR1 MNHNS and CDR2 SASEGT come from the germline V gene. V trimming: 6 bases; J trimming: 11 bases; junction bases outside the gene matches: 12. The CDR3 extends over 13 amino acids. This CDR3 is CASRLKYGQEAFF. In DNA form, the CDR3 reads TGTGCCAGCAGGCTAAAATATGGACAGGAGGCTTTCTTT.

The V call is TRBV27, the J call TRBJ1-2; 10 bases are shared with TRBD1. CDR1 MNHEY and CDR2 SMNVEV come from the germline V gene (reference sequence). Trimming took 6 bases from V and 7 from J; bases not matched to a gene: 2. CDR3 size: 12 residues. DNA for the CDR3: TGTGCCAGCAGACGGGACAGGGGTGGCTACACCTTC. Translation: CASRRDRGGYTF.

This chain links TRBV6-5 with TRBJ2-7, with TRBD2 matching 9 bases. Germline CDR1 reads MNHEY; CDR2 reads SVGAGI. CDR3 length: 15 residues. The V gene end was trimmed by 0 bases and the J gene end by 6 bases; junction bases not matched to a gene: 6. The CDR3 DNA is TGTGCCAGCAGTTACTCGGCGGGAGGGCCGGGCGAGCAGTACTTC. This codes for CASSYSAGGPGEQYF.

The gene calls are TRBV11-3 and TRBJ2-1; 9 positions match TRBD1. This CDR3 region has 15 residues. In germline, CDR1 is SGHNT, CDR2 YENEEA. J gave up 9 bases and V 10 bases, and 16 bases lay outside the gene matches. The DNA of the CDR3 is TGTGCCACCTATCAAGGTGGGACAGGGTTAAGTGAGCAGTTCTTC. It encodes CATYQGGTGLSEQFF.

The CDR3 reads CASSAFSGRVQETQYF. CDR3 coding DNA: TGTGCCAGCAGCGCTTTTAGCGGGAGGGTTCAAGAGACCCAGTACTTC. The chain links TRBV9 to TRBJ2-5, with 11 positions matching TRBD2. V shed 3 bases and J 2 bases; nucleotides not matched to a gene: 6. This CDR3 comprises 16 residues. Germline V gene data show CDR1 as SGDLS and CDR2 as YYNGEE.

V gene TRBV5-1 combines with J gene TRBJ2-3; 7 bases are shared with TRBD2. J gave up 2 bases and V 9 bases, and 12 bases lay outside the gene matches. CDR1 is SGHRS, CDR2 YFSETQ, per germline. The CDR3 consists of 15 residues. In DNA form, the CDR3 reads TGCGCCACCTCCGGGGACGGGACTAACACAGATACGCAGTATTTT. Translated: CATSGDGTNTDTQYF.

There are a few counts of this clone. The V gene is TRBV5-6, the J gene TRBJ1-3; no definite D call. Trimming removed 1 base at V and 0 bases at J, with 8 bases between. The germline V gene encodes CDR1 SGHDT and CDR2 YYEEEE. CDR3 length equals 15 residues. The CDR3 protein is CASSLTVNSGNTIYF. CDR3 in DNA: TGTGCCAGCAGCTTGACAGTCAACTCTGGAAACACCATATATTTT.

The CDR3 DNA reads as TGCGCCAGCAGATCGGGACAAGTGAATGAAAAACTGTTTTTT. Translated: CASRSGQVNEKLFF. The chain carries TRBV5-1 and TRBJ1-4; a weak D match, TRBD1 (6 bases). This CDR3 spans 14 amino acids. Germline CDR1 SGHRS, CDR2 YFSETQ. The ends were cut back, 5 bases at V and 5 bases at J, with 13 bases in the middle. The full variable domain, completed using reference TRBV5-1 and TRBJ1-4, is KAGVTQTPRYLIKTRGQQVTLSCSPISGHRSVSWYQQTPGQGLQFLFEYFSETQRNKGNFPGRFSGRQFSNSRSEMNVSTLELGDSALYLCASRSGQVNEKLFFGSGTQLSVL.

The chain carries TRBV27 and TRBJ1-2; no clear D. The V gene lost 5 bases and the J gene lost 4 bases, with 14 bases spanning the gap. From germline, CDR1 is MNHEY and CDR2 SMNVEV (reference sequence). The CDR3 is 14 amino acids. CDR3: CASSPKGGSYGYTF. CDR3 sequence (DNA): TGTGCCAGCAGTCCCAAGGGAGGGAGCTATGGCTACACCTTC.

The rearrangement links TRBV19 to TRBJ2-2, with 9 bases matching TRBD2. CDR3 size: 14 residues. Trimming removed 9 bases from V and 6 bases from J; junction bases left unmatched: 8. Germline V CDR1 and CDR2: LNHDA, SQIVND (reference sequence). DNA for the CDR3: TGTGCCAGCCTAGCGGGACTGGTGGCCGGGGAGCTGTTTTTT. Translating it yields CASLAGLVAGELFF.

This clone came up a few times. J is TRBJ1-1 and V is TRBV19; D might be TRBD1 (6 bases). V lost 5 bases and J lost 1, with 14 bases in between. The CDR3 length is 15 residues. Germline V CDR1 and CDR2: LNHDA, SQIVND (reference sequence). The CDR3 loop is CASSSYREGNTEAFF. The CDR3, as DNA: TGTGCCAGTAGTTCATACAGGGAAGGGAACACTGAAGCTTTCTTT.

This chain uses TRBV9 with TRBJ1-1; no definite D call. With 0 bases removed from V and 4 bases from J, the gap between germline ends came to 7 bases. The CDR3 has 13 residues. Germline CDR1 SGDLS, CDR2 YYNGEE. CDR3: CASSVVGSTEAFF. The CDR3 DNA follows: TGTGCCAGCAGCGTAGTTGGGAGCACTGAAGCTTTCTTT.

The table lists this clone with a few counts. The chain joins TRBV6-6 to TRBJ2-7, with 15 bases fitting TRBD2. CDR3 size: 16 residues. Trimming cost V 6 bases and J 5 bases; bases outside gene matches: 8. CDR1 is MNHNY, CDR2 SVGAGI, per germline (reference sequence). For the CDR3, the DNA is TGTGCCAGCAGCGGACTAGCGGGAGGGCCGGGAAACGAGCAGTACTTC. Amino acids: CASSGLAGGPGNEQYF.

The CDR3 nucleotides are TGTGCCAGCAGTACCTGGGCGGGGGACGATGAAAAACTGTTTTTT. Protein product: CASSTWAGDDEKLFF. The chain is built from TRBV27 and TRBJ1-4; a possible D gene is TRBD1 (5 bases). The V gene lost 5 bases and the J gene lost 6 bases, with 16 bases spanning the gap. CDR1 is MNHEY, CDR2 SMNVEV, per germline (reference sequence). The length of the CDR3 is 15 residues.

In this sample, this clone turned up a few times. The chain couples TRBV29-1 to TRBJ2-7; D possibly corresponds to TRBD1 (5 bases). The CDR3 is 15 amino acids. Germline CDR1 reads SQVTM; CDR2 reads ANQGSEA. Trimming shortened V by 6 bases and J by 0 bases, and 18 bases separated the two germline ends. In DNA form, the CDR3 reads TGCAGCGTAAGCAAGTGGCAGGGCCTCTCCTACGAGCAGTACTTC. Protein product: CSVSKWQGLSYEQYF.

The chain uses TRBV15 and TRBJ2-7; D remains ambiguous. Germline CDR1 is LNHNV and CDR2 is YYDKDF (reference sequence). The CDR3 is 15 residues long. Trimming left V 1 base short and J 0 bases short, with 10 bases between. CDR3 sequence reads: CATSRGGQSSYEQYF. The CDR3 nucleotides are TGTGCCACCAGCAGAGGCGGTCAGAGCTCCTACGAGCAGTACTTC.

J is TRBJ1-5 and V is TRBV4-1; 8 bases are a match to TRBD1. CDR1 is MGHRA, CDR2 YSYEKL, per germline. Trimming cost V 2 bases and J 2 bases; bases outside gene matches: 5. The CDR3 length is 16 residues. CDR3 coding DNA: TGCGCCAGCAGCCAAACAGGGGGTGGAGGCAATCAGCCCCAGCATTTT. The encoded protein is CASSQTGGGGNQPQHF.

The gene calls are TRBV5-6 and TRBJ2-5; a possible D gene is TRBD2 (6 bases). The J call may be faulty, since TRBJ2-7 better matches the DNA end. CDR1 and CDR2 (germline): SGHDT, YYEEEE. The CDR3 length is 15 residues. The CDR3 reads CASSPQYGGGYEQYF. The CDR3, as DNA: TGTGCCAGCAGTCCCCAGTACGGGGGAGGCTACGAGCAGTACTTC.

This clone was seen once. The CDR3 DNA is TGTGCCAGCAGCTTAGCTAGCGGGAGCTACGAGCAGTACTTC. As protein: CASSLASGSYEQYF. The chain couples TRBV7-2 to TRBJ2-7; 9 bases align to TRBD2. After removal of 0 bases from V and 3 bases from J, the junction contained 0 bases not matched to a gene. The germline V gene has CDR1 SGHTA and CDR2 FQGNSA. The length of the CDR3 is 14 residues.

The CDR3 sequence is CASSSIPMRETQYF. As DNA, the CDR3 is TGTGCCAGCAGCTCGATTCCCATGAGGGAGACCCAGTACTTC. The chain carries TRBV7-9 and TRBJ2-5; D unclear. V was clipped by 4 bases and J by 5 bases, with 14 bases between them. The V gene's germline CDR1 is SEHNR and CDR2 FQNEAQ (reference sequence). The CDR3 has 14 amino acids.